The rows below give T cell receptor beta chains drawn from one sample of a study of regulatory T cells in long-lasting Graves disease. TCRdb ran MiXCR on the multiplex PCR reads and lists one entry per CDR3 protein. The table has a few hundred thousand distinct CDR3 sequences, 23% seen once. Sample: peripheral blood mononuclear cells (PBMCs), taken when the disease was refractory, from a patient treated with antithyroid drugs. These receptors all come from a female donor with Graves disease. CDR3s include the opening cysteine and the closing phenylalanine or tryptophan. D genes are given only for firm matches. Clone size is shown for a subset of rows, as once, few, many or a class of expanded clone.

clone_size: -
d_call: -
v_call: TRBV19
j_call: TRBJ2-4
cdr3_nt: TGTGCCAGTACGGGGGTAGGCAAAAACATTCAGTACTTC
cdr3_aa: CASTGVGKNIQYF

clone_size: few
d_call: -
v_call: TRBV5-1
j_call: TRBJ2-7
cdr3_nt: TGCGCCAGCAGCTTGGTTGGCCACGAGCAGTACTTC
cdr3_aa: CASSLVGHEQYF

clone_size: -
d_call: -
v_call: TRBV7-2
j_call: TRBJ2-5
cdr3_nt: TGTGCCAGCAGCTTAGGAGGAGGAGGACAAGAGACCCAGTACTTC
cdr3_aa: CASSLGGGGQETQYF

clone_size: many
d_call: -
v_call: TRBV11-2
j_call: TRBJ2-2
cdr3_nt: TGTGCCAGCAGCCTCAGTGGCTCCGGGGAGCTGTTTTTT
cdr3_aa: CASSLSGSGELFF

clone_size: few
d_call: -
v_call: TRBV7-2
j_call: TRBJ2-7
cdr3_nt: TGTGCCAGCAGCTTAGGGGCCATCTACGAGCAGTACTTC
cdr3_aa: CASSLGAIYEQYF

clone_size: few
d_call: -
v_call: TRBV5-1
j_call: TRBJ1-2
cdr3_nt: TGCGCCAGCAGCTCGGCAATGGATGGCTACACCTTC
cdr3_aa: CASSSAMDGYTF

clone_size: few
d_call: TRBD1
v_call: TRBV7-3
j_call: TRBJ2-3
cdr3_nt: TGTGCCAGCACCCTAACTCACAGGGGGACGGGAAATACGCAGTATTTT
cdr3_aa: CASTLTHRGTGNTQYF

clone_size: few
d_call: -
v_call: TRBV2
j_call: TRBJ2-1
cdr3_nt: TGTGCCAGCATGGAGCGGTTAGAGCAGTTCTTC
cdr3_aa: CASMERLEQFF

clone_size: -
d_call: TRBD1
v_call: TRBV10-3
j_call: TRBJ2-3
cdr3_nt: TGTGCCATCAGTGAGCCCGGGACAGGGGTAACAGATACGCAGTATTTT
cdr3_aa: CAISEPGTGVTDTQYF

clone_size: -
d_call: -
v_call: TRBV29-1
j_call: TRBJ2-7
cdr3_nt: TGCAGCGTGGCCTCGACAAGGGGCGCCTACGAGCAGTACTTC
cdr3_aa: CSVASTRGAYEQYF

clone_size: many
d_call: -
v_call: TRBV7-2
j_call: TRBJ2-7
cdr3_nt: TGTGCCAGCAGCTTAGTGGGGGTGGGCGCGGGCTCCTACGAGCAGTACTTC
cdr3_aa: CASSLVGVGAGSYEQYF

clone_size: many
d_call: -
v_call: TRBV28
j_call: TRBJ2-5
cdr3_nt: TGTGCCAGCAGAAGGACAGTCCAAGAGACCCAGTACTTC
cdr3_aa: CASRRTVQETQYF

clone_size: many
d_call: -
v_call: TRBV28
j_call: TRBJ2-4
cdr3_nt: TGTGCCAGCAGTTTATTGGGAAACATTCAGTACTTC
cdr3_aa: CASSLLGNIQYF

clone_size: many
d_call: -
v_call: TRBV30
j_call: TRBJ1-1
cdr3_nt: TGTGCCTGGAGTGTGGGGGCGAACACTGAAGCTTTCTTT
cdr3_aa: CAWSVGANTEAFF

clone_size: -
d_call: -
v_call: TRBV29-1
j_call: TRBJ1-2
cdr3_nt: TGCAGCGTTGAACTGTGGGGACCCCGGACCGGCTACACCTTC
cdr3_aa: CSVELWGPRTGYTF

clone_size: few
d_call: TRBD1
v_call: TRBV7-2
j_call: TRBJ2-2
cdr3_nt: TGTGCCAGCAGCTCTCAAAAGGGGACAGGCGGGGAGCTGTTTTTT
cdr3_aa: CASSSQKGTGGELFF

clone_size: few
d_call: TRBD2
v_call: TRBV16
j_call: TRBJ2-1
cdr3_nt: TGTGCCAGCAGCCAATCCGGGGGGGGGTACAATGAGCAGTTCTTC
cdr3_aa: CASSQSGGGYNEQFF

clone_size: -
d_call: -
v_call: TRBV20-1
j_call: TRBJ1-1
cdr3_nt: TGCAGTGCTAGAGTTGGGACCACTGAAGCTTTCTTT
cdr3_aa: CSARVGTTEAFF

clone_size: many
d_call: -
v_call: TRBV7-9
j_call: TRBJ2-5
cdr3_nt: TGTGCCAGCATCACTGGACAGCAAGAGACCCAGTACTTC
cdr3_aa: CASITGQQETQYF

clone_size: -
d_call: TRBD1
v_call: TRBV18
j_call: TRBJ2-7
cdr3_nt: TGTGCCAGCTTTCAGGGGGCGCCCTACGAGCAGTACTTC
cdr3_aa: CASFQGAPYEQYF

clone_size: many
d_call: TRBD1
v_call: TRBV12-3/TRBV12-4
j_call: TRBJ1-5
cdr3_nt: TGTGCCAGCAGTTCGAGACAGGGGGATCAGCCCCAGCATTTT
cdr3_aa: CASSSRQGDQPQHF

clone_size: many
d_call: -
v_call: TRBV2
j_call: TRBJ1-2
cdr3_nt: TGTGCCAGCAAGGAATTTAACTATGGCTACACCTTC
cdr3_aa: CASKEFNYGYTF

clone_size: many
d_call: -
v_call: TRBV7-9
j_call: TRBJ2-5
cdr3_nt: TGTGCCAGCAGCAAGCCCGGGAACGGGAAGGTTGAGACCCAGTACTTC
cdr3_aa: CASSKPGNGKVETQYF

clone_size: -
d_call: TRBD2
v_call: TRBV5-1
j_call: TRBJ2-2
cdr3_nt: TGCGCCAGCAGCATGACTAGCGGGGCGAACACCGGGGAGCTGTTTTTT
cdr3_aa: CASSMTSGANTGELFF

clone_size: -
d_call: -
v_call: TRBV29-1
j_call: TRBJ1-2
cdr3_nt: TGCAGCGTTGAAGATAGATGGAAGACCTATGGCTACACCTTC
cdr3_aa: CSVEDRWKTYGYTF

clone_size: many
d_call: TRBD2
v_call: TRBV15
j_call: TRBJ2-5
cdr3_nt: TGTGCCACCAGCCGGACTAGCGGAAATCAAGAGACCCAGTACTTC
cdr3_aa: CATSRTSGNQETQYF

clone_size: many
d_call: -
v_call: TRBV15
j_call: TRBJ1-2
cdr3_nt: TGTGCCACCAGTGGGACGTCAGGGGCTTTTGGGAATGGCTACACCTTC
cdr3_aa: CATSGTSGAFGNGYTF

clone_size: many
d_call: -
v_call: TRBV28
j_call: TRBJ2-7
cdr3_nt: TGTGCCAGCAGTTCCAGGGTCGGAGAGCAGTACTTC
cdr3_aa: CASSSRVGEQYF

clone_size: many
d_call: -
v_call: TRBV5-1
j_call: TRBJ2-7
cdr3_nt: TGCGCCAGCGCCCCGGGCCCGAGCTCCTACGAGCAGTACTTC
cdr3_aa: CASAPGPSSYEQYF

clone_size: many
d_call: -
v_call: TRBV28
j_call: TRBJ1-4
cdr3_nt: TGTGCCTGCGGGGTGGGGGGGAATGAAAAACTGTTTTTT
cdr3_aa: CACGVGGNEKLFF

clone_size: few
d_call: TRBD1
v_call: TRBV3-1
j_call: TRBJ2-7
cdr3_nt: TGTGCCAGCAGCCTCCGGACAGGGGCGACCTACGAGCAGTACTTC
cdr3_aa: CASSLRTGATYEQYF

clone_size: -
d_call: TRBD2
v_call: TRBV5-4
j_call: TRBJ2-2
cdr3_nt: TGTGCCAGCAGCGGGGGACTAGCGGGACGGACCGGGGAGCTGTTTTTT
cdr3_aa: CASSGGLAGRTGELFF